This T cell receptor (beta chain) stems from a study of cytomegalovirus exposure and HLA in healthy donors. Study results and limitations: Some segments of the V type, notably TRBV6-2 and TRBV6-3, were excluded as indistinguishable. Relative to the approximately 700-donor mean, N-insertions were reportedly fewer in an Asian-associated ancestry cluster in a later analysis. Some highly shared sequence variants likely arose as a pipeline artifact.

The CDR3 has 15 amino acids. Germline-derived CDR1 and CDR2 are ENHRY and SYGVKD. With V trimmed by 6 bases and J by 5 bases, 11 bases remained unmatched. As regards this clone: The antigen remains undetermined.

PCR used 60 Vbeta primers and 13 Jbeta primers. Generated by immunoSEQ multiplex PCR, the TCRdb table keeps only in-frame clones and is missing some. The sample holds 200,000 to 250,000 clones. The receptor was derived from a woman between 25 and 40 years old in good health and CMV-seropositive. The genes are TRBV10-3 and TRBJ2-5, with 8 bases identical to TRBD1. Source material: PBMCs. CDR3 sequence (DNA): TGTGCCATCAGGCGGGGACAGGAGGAGTGGGAGACCCAGTACTTC. Translation: CAIRRGQEEWETQYF.